Listed below are T cell receptor beta chains from one sample, sequenced in a study of human T cells and chemical hapten exposure. MiXCR, applied by TCRdb to the RACE reads, yields one record per CDR3 protein. This sample has more than 300,000 distinct CDR3 sequences, with roughly 5.3% found just once. The specimen was whole blood, collected in connection with sensitization to the hapten diphenylcyclopropenone (DPC). The receptors were sampled from a woman in her 50s with alopecia areata. Some clones in this sample may be carry-over from other donors' samples. Both conserved end residues are part of each CDR3. The D gene is left open where the match is weak. Clone size is shown for a subset of rows, as once, few, many or a class of expanded clone.

d_gene: TRBD1
j_gene: TRBJ1-6
v_gene: TRBV27
abundance: -
CDR3aa: CASSLGDRGFSSPLHF
CDR3nt: TGTGCCAGCAGTTTAGGGGACAGGGGATTTAGTTCACCCCTCCACTTT

d_gene: TRBD2
j_gene: TRBJ2-2
v_gene: TRBV7-6
abundance: -
CDR3aa: CASSLAIGARWTSGTIGELFF
CDR3nt: TGTGCCAGCAGCTTAGCAATCGGCGCAAGATGGACTAGCGGGACGATCGGGGAGCTGTTTTTT

d_gene: TRBD1
j_gene: TRBJ1-5
v_gene: TRBV20-1
abundance: few
CDR3aa: CSARAPGQGAIQPQHF
CDR3nt: TGCAGTGCTAGAGCCCCGGGACAGGGGGCGATTCAGCCCCAGCATTTT

d_gene: -
j_gene: TRBJ2-5
v_gene: TRBV12-5
abundance: -
CDR3aa: CASGLVRAEQYF
CDR3nt: TGTGCTAGTGGTTTGGTACGCGCGGAGCAGTACTTC

d_gene: -
j_gene: TRBJ2-2
v_gene: TRBV9
abundance: -
CDR3aa: CASSVEGSGELFF
CDR3nt: TGTGCCAGCAGCGTAGAAGGCAGCGGGGAGCTGTTTTTT

d_gene: -
j_gene: TRBJ2-1
v_gene: TRBV7-2
abundance: few
CDR3aa: CASSLVHYEQFF
CDR3nt: TGTGCCAGCAGCTTAGTACACTATGAGCAGTTCTTC

d_gene: -
j_gene: TRBJ2-7
v_gene: TRBV10-3
abundance: -
CDR3aa: CAISSVSSYEQYF
CDR3nt: TGTGCCATCAGCTCCGTTAGCTCCTACGAGCAGTACTTC

d_gene: TRBD1
j_gene: TRBJ1-6
v_gene: TRBV11-2
abundance: -
CDR3aa: CASSSGGGRSPLHF
CDR3nt: TGTGCCAGCAGCTCAGGGGGGGGCAGGTCACCCCTCCACTTT

d_gene: -
j_gene: TRBJ1-1
v_gene: TRBV13
abundance: -
CDR3aa: CASSPRGPEAFF
CDR3nt: TGTGCCAGCAGCCCCCGCGGGCCTGAAGCTTTCTTT

d_gene: -
j_gene: TRBJ2-7
v_gene: TRBV4-2
abundance: few
CDR3aa: CASSQGVAGTNNYEQYF
CDR3nt: TGTGCCAGCAGCCAAGGGGTCGCGGGGACGAACAACTACGAGCAGTACTTC

d_gene: -
j_gene: TRBJ2-2
v_gene: TRBV28
abundance: many
CDR3aa: CASSSQTGLAGELFF
CDR3nt: TGTGCCAGCAGTTCCCAAACAGGGTTGGCCGGGGAGCTGTTTTTT

d_gene: TRBD2
j_gene: TRBJ2-3
v_gene: TRBV7-9
abundance: many
CDR3aa: CASSSRGGETQYF
CDR3nt: TGTGCCAGCAGCTCCCGGGGGGGTGAGACGCAGTATTTT